The 9 T cell receptor beta chains reported below all come from one sample, sequenced in a study of T cell responses to AZD1222 COVID-19 vaccine. Repertoires were generated with immunoSEQ multiplex PCR, while TCRdb's copy carries only in-frame clones and drops some. The data contain approximately 150,000 clones, 85% to 95% of them singletons. The material sequenced was peripheral blood, taken on day 0 of AZD1222 vaccination. These TCRs come from an adult in good health.

The gene calls are TRBV3-1 (or the pseudogene TRBV3-2) and TRBJ2-3; a weak D match, TRBD1 (5 bases). Trimming took off 8 bases at V and 0 bases at J, with 12 bases between the two ends. Per germline, CDR1 LGHDT and CDR2 YNNKEL (reference sequence). The CDR3 has 14 residues. The CDR3 region is CASGFQGSTDTQYF. CDR3 nucleotides: TGTGCCAGCGGGTTTCAGGGAAGCACAGATACGCAGTATTTT.

The chain couples TRBV30 to TRBJ2-7; 7 bases line up with TRBD1. V shed 6 bases and J 3 bases; nucleotides not matched to a gene: 8. In germline, CDR1 is GTSNPN, CDR2 SVGIG (reference sequence). The CDR3 spans 13 residues. CDR3 residues: CACSRDRLYEQYF. CDR3 DNA sequence: TGTGCCTGCTCCCGGGACAGACTCTACGAGCAGTACTTC.

The sample holds one count of this clone. This sequence joins TRBV5-1 and TRBJ2-3; D not resolved. Germline CDR1 SGHRS, CDR2 YFSETQ. V was clipped by 1 base and J by 0 bases, with 12 bases between them. This CDR3 has 16 amino acids. In nucleotides, the CDR3 is TGCGCCAGCAGCTTGAACCCGGCAGGAAGCACAGATACGCAGTATTTT. It yields the protein CASSLNPAGSTDTQYF.

The chain recombines TRBV10-1 with TRBJ2-2; 10 positions match TRBD2. The CDR3 runs to 14 residues. The ends lost 6 bases at V and 7 bases at J; junction bases unmatched: 5. Germline values: CDR1 WNHNN, CDR2 SYGVQD (reference sequence). CDR3 sequence: CASRSSGGVGELFF. The CDR3 DNA reads TGCGCCAGCAGGTCTAGCGGGGGCGTCGGGGAGCTGTTTTTT.

This clone showed up just once. The genes are TRBV30 and TRBJ2-7; 10 nucleotides agree with TRBD1. J was trimmed by 6 bases and V by 4 bases; bases with no gene match: 12. Germline V gene data show CDR1 as GTSNPN and CDR2 as SVGIG (reference sequence). CDR3 length equals 15 residues. The CDR3 here is CAWNQLGDRGAEQYF. Here the CDR3 DNA reads TGTGCCTGGAATCAATTAGGGGACAGGGGTGCCGAGCAGTACTTC.

The chain employs TRBV5-1 and TRBJ1-2; D is uncertain. The CDR3 has 13 amino acids. Germline CDR1 SGHRS, CDR2 YFSETQ. Trimming took 0 bases from V and 7 from J, leaving 10 bases between them. In nucleotides, the CDR3 is TGCGCCAGCAGCTTGGAACCAGCCCTTGGCTACACCTTC. Encoded protein: CASSLEPALGYTF.

The rearrangement joins TRBV4-1 to TRBJ1-5, with a weak D call TRBD1 (5 bases). Trimming left V 0 bases short and J 5 bases short, with 11 bases between. The CDR3 extends over 15 amino acids. CDR1 MGHRA and CDR2 YSYEKL come from the germline V gene. For the CDR3, the DNA is TGCGCCAGCAGCCAAGACGCAGGGATCCATCAGCCCCAGCATTTT. Translating it yields CASSQDAGIHQPQHF.

The CDR3: CASSPGHSGNTIYF. The CDR3 nucleotides read TGTGCCAGCAGCCCGGGACACAGCGGAAACACCATATATTTT. The chain is built from TRBV11-3 and TRBJ1-3, with TRBD1 as a possible D gene (6 bases). The CDR3 runs to 14 residues. Trimming took 5 bases from V and 4 from J, leaving 12 bases between them. CDR1 and CDR2 (germline): SGHNT, YENEEA. The full variable domain, with the rest looked up from reference TRBV11-3 and TRBJ1-3, is EAGVVQSPRYKIIEKKQPVAFWCNPISGHNTLYWYLQNLGQGPELLIRYENEEAVDDSQLPKDRFSAERLKGVDSTLKIQPAELGDSAVYLCASSPGHSGNTIYFGEGSWLTVV.

The chain recombines TRBV28 with TRBJ1-2; D ambiguous. V was cut by 3 bases and J by 4 bases, with 6 bases left in between. The CDR3 loop spans 12 amino acids. CDR1 and CDR2 from the germline V gene are MDHEN and SYDVKM. The CDR3 spells CASSLNGYGYTF. The CDR3 bases are TGTGCCAGCAGTTTGAACGGCTATGGCTACACCTTC.